This TCR beta chain was recovered during a study of T cells in Graves' hyperthyroidism and ophthalmopathy. Amplified TCR beta CDR3 regions derived from RNA transcripts. First-round RT-PCR with HTBI primers amplified the TCR CDR3 region. One entry per CDR3 protein, called by TCRdb with MiXCR from the multiplex PCR reads. The table has about 640,000 distinct CDR3 sequences, 20% seen once; the top ten hold under 35%. CDR3 length: 16 amino acids. CDR1 and CDR2 (germline): SGHKS, YYEKEE (reference sequence). The germline V and J ends were trimmed by 4 bases and 2 bases, with 17 bases remaining between them.

This clonotype originated in a man aged 25 to 40 with Graves' ophthalmopathy. This rearrangement joins TRBV5-5 to TRBJ2-3, with TRBD2 as a possible D gene (5 bases). Material for sequencing was blood. For the CDR3, the DNA is TGTGCCAGCAGCCGTAGGACTCAACCCTCCACAGATACGCAGTATTTT. It yields the protein CASSRRTQPSTDTQYF. The variable domain in full, with the rest retrieved from reference TRBV5-5 and TRBJ2-3, is DAGVTQSPTHLIKTRGQQVTLRCSPISGHKSVSWYQQVLGQGPQFIFQYYEKEERGRGNFPDRFSARQFPNYSSELNVNALLLGDSALYLCASSRRTQPSTDTQYFGPGTRLTVL.